This TCR beta chain was captured by sequencing in a study of T cell repertoires in cytomegalovirus infection. At the level of the study: Signatures in public TCR beta sequences pointed to both CMV infection and matching HLA type. The study's findings and limits: Dominating the ex vivo response were TCR beta clonotypes that were CMV-specific and HLA-C-restricted. CMV carriers with the relevant HLA were identified by cumulative public TCR beta family frequency.

Trimming shortened V by 1 base and J by 2 bases, and 12 bases separated the two germline ends. Germline assignment: CDR1 SEHNR and CDR2 FQNEAQ (reference sequence). The CDR3 is 16 residues long. TCRdb reprocessed the reads via MiXCR and lists one record per CDR3 protein. This sample has a few hundred thousand distinct CDR3 sequences; about 13% occur once, and the top ten carry about 8.7%. This clonotype has ten or more counts. Its antigen is still unknown. The sequence was collected from a human donor in good health (CMV status not recorded). Some clones in this sample may be carry-over from other donors' samples. Input material: PBMCs. The chain links TRBV7-9 to TRBJ1-5, with D uncertain. The CDR3 reads CASSLVDHGGNQPQHF. DNA for the CDR3: TGTGCCAGCAGCTTAGTGGATCACGGAGGCAATCAGCCCCAGCATTTT.